The 2 T cell receptor beta chains reported below all come from one sample, sequenced in a study of blood T cell repertoires in COVID-19. The method was immunoSEQ multiplex PCR; TCRdb's version includes in-frame clones alone and lacks a portion of them. The sample holds over 130,000 clones, 84% seen once. The source material was peripheral blood. These receptors came from a woman between 55 and 75 years old with acute or convalescent COVID-19.

The V call is TRBV19, the J call TRBJ2-1; 9 bases are a match to TRBD2. The CDR3 extends over 14 amino acids. CDR1 LNHDA and CDR2 SQIVND come from the germline V gene (reference sequence). The J segment lost 7 bases and the V segment lost 5 bases, leaving 6 bases of the junction unmatched. The CDR3 DNA is TGTGCCAGTAGTTGGGCTAGCGGGGAGAATGAGCAGTTCTTC. The encoded protein is CASSWASGENEQFF.

This rearrangement joins TRBV6-5 to TRBJ1-5; 12 bases fit TRBD1. J gave up 8 bases and V 6 bases, and 8 bases lay outside the gene matches. The germline gives CDR1 MNHEY, CDR2 SVGAGI. The CDR3 contains 15 residues. The CDR3 loop reads CASSTGTGGPEPQHF. CDR3 bases: TGTGCCAGCAGCACCGGGACAGGGGGCCCGGAGCCCCAGCATTTT.